This record looks at one T cell receptor beta chain sequence and its context. Its antigen remains unidentified. These data belong to a study of T cell repertoires in cytomegalovirus infection. Study in general: Alongside well-studied HLA-B-restricted CMV epitopes, recently identified HLA-C-restricted CMV epitopes were also used. A matching HLA type, together with CMV infection, was signaled by public TCR beta signatures. Findings and caveats of the study: CMV carriers having the relevant HLA were flagged by cumulative public TCR beta family frequency. HLA-C-restricted TCR beta clonotypes specific for CMV led the ex vivo response.

Using its own MiXCR run on the reads, TCRdb lists one record per CDR3 protein. The sample lists 830,000 or so distinct CDR3 sequences, approximately 32% occurring once. The length of the CDR3 is 15 residues. Trimming removed 5 bases from V and 3 bases from J, with 14 bases in between. Germline loops: CDR1 MNHEY, CDR2 SVGAGI. This TCR was sampled from a human donor in good health (CMV status not recorded). Some clones in this sample may be carry-over from other donors' samples. Sequenced here: cultured CD8+ T cells from PBMCs, sampled from culture after CMV antigen stimulation. The J gene is TRBJ1-5, the V gene TRBV6-5; D possibly corresponds to TRBD1 (5 bases). CDR3 sequence: CASSPHRGDNQPQHF. The CDR3 nucleotides read TGTGCCAGCAGTCCCCATAGGGGTGACAATCAGCCCCAGCATTTT.